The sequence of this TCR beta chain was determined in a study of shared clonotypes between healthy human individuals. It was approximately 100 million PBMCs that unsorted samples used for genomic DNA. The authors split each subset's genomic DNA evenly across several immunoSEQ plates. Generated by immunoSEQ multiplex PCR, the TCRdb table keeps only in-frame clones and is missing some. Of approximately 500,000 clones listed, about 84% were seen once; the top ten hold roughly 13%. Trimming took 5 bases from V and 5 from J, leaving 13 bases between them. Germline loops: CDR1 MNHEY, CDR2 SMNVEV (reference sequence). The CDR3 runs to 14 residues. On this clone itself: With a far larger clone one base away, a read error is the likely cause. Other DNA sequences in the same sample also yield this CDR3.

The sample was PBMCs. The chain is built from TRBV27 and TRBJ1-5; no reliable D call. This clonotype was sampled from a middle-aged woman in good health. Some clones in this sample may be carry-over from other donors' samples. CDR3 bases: TGTGCCAGCAGTCCACTAGGGCGAGATCAGCCCCAGCATTTT. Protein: CASSPLGRDQPQHF.